These T cell receptor beta chains were read from a single sample in a study of blood T cell repertoires in COVID-19. Assay: immunoSEQ multiplex PCR; the TCRdb copy retains only in-frame clones and omits some. This table has 100,000 to 120,000 clones, over 80% appearing once. The sample was peripheral blood. The source is a woman between 50 and 59 years old with acute or convalescent COVID-19. Each CDR3 is given with its conserved first and last residue. Fields, in order: CDR3 length, J gene, D gene, V gene, clone size, CDR3 protein, CDR3 DNA. The D gene is left open where the match is weak. A row's size may be missing; if present it is once, few, many or a size class.

17	TRBJ1-3	TRBD1	TRBV3-1/TRBV3-2	-	CASSPGQGPFSGNTIYF	TGTGCCAGCAGCCCGGGACAGGGTCCATTCTCTGGAAACACCATATATTTT
16	TRBJ2-1	-	TRBV28	-	CASRPLTGDSYNEQFF	TGTGCCAGCAGACCTCTGACGGGGGACTCCTACAATGAGCAGTTCTTC
15	TRBJ2-2	TRBD2	TRBV9	-	CASSGTSGSSGELFF	TGTGCCAGCAGCGGGACTAGCGGGAGCAGCGGGGAGCTGTTTTTT
16	TRBJ2-1	-	TRBV5-1	-	CASSPLTSDPYNEQFF	TGCGCCAGCAGCCCCTTAACATCTGATCCCTACAATGAGCAGTTCTTC
13	TRBJ1-1	-	TRBV7-2	-	CASSLSGELITFF	TGTGCCAGCAGCTTAAGCGGGGAACTAATTACTTTCTTT
15	TRBJ2-6	-	TRBV7-9	few	CASSRTASGANVLTF	TGTGCCAGCAGTCGAACAGCCTCTGGGGCCAACGTCCTGACTTTC
17	TRBJ1-6	-	TRBV7-9	-	CASSPSGALGYNSPLHF	TGTGCCAGCAGCCCGTCAGGGGCTCTGGGGTATAATTCACCCCTCCACTTT
11	TRBJ2-7	-	TRBV10-2	once	CASRQGYEQYF	TGCGCCAGCAGACAGGGCTACGAGCAGTACTTC
12	TRBJ2-1	-	TRBV12-3/TRBV12-4	once	CASVERGNEQFF	TGTGCCAGCGTCGAACGGGGCAATGAGCAGTTCTTC
16	TRBJ2-2	-	TRBV7-2	-	CASSLYQGVNTGELFF	TGTGCCAGCAGCTTATATCAGGGTGTGAACACCGGGGAGCTGTTTTTT
15	TRBJ2-1	-	TRBV10-3	-	CAISDFQDTYNEQFF	TGTGCCATCAGTGACTTCCAAGATACTTACAATGAGCAGTTCTTC
16	TRBJ2-3	-	TRBV6-1	-	CASSEISGRGTDTQYF	TGTGCCAGCAGTGAAATTTCAGGCAGGGGCACAGATACGCAGTATTTT
12	TRBJ2-2	-	TRBV29-1	-	CSVDLRTGELFF	TGCAGCGTTGACCTTAGGACAGGGGAGCTGTTTTTT
17	TRBJ2-1	TRBD1	TRBV24-1	-	CATSATAGQGSYNEQFF	TGTGCCACCAGTGCGACGGCGGGACAGGGTTCCTACAATGAGCAGTTCTTC
16	TRBJ2-3	-	TRBV5-1	-	CASSLGTGDGADTQYF	TGCGCCAGCAGCTTGGGGACGGGGGATGGTGCAGATACGCAGTATTTT
16	TRBJ2-7	-	TRBV11-3	once	CASSFGGLLSSYEQYF	TGTGCCAGCAGCTTTGGGGGCTTGCTCAGCTCCTACGAGCAGTACTTC
13	TRBJ2-7	-	TRBV27	-	CASSLGAGYEQYF	TGTGCCAGCAGTTTGGGGGCCGGTTACGAGCAGTACTTC
15	TRBJ1-3	-	TRBV10-3	-	CAITDSPSTGNTIYF	TGTGCCATCACCGACTCACCTTCGACTGGAAACACCATATATTTT
13	TRBJ2-5	TRBD2	TRBV5-4	-	CATELAGQETQYF	TGTGCCACCGAATTAGCGGGCCAAGAGACCCAGTACTTC
14	TRBJ1-2	TRBD1	TRBV6-5	-	CATRTSGGNYGYTF	TGTGCCACCCGAACCTCAGGGGGCAACTATGGCTACACCTTC
15	TRBJ1-2	TRBD1	TRBV5-4	few	CASTRGTALNYGYTF	TGTGCCAGCACCAGGGGGACTGCCCTAAACTATGGCTACACCTTC
14	TRBJ1-5	-	TRBV18	-	CASSPARSNQPQHF	TGTGCCAGCTCGCCGGCGAGGAGCAATCAGCCCCAGCATTTT
13	TRBJ2-1	-	TRBV28	-	CASSSSPGHEQFF	TGTGCCAGCAGTTCATCACCTGGGCATGAGCAGTTCTTC
14	TRBJ2-5	-	TRBV19	-	CASSIEGGPQNQYF	TGTGCCAGTAGTATAGAAGGAGGACCTCAGAACCAGTACTTC